Presented here are 21 T cell receptor beta chains from one specimen sequenced in a study of blood T cell repertoires in COVID-19. Some clones are missing from TCRdb's copy, which holds only in-frame ones; the method was immunoSEQ multiplex PCR. The table records just over 150,000 clones, roughly 88% of them present only once. The specimen sequenced was PBMCs or T cells enriched from blood (not recorded which). The source is a woman between 45 and 65 years old who had recovered from COVID-19.

This chain joins TRBV6-5 and TRBJ1-1; D not resolved. The CDR3 has 13 amino acids. The V end was cut by 3 bases, the J end by 2 bases, with 7 bases between. The germline V gene has CDR1 MNHEY and CDR2 SVGAGI. The CDR3, as DNA: TGTGCCAGCAGTTATTCAGAAAACACTGAAGCTTTCTTT. This encodes CASSYSENTEAFF.

The rearrangement joins TRBV7-2 to TRBJ1-6; D is unresolved. Germline V lookup: CDR1 SGHTA, CDR2 FQGNSA. V was clipped by 1 base and J by 5 bases, with 3 bases between them. CDR3 length: 13 residues. The CDR3 protein is CASSLDNNSPLHF. The CDR3 coding sequence is TGTGCCAGCAGCTTAGACAATAATTCACCCCTCCACTTT.

The genes are TRBV19 and TRBJ2-7; TRBD1 matches at 8 bases. Germline lookup yields CDR1 LNHDA and CDR2 SQIVND (reference sequence). The CDR3 is 14 amino acids. V lost 7 bases to trimming and J lost 6 bases; unmatched junction nucleotides: 11. Written as DNA, the CDR3 is TGTGCCAGTACCCAGACAGGGGTGTTTACCGAGCAGTACTTC. It yields the protein CASTQTGVFTEQYF.

The J gene is TRBJ2-4, the V gene TRBV9; TRBD2 aligns across 12 bases. Losses at the gene ends were 4 bases for V and 9 bases for J; bases not matched to a gene: 11. The CDR3 is made up of 16 amino acids. Germline loops: CDR1 SGDLS, CDR2 YYNGEE. The CDR3 protein is CASSPGASGGEGIQYF. The CDR3 coding sequence is TGTGCCAGCAGCCCCGGGGCTAGCGGGGGGGAGGGCATTCAGTACTTC.

This sequence joins TRBV29-1 and TRBJ1-1; 8 bases line up with TRBD1. J was trimmed by 4 bases and V by 7 bases; bases with no gene match: 5. In germline, CDR1 is SQVTM, CDR2 ANQGSEA. The CDR3 loop spans 12 amino acids. Here the CDR3 reads CSAGQGGTEAFF. The CDR3 nucleotides read TGCAGCGCTGGACAGGGCGGCACTGAAGCTTTCTTT.

The J gene is TRBJ1-2, the V gene TRBV7-2, with D maybe TRBD1 (6 bases). The ends were cut back, 1 base at V and 4 bases at J, with 13 bases in the middle. Germline V gene data show CDR1 as SGHTA and CDR2 as FQGNSA. The length of the CDR3 is 15 residues. The CDR3 region has the DNA TGTGCCAGCAGCTTAGGTGCAGGGGCGGTCTATGGCTACACCTTC. This codes for CASSLGAGAVYGYTF.

This rearrangement joins TRBV3-1 (or the pseudogene TRBV3-2) to TRBJ1-1; no clear D. Trimming took off 1 base at V and 5 bases at J, with 8 bases between the two ends. There are 13 residues in the CDR3. Germline CDR1 is LGHDT and CDR2 is YNNKEL (reference sequence). The CDR3, as DNA: TGTGCCAGCAGCCAAGTCGGTCGGACTGAAGCTTTCTTT. Its translation: CASSQVGRTEAFF.

This chain joins TRBV9 and TRBJ2-2; 9 nucleotides agree with TRBD1. The CDR3 length is 15 residues. CDR1 and CDR2 (germline): SGDLS, YYNGEE. Trimming removed 4 bases from V and 4 bases from J; junction bases left unmatched: 5. The CDR3 coding sequence is TGTGCCAGCAGCCCCCGGGACAGGGTCACCGGGGAGCTGTTTTTT. Translating it yields CASSPRDRVTGELFF.

The rearrangement uses TRBV18 and TRBJ1-2; TRBD1 matches 7 bases. Germline lookup yields CDR1 KGHSH and CDR2 LQKENI. CDR3 size: 16 residues. V dropped 2 bases and J dropped 4; count of bases not matched to a gene: 10. CDR3 in amino acids: CASSPTGTETAYGYTF. DNA for the CDR3: TGTGCCAGCTCACCAACCGGGACAGAGACCGCCTATGGCTACACCTTC.

The chain links TRBV28 to TRBJ1-6; no clear D gene. The germline gives CDR1 MDHEN, CDR2 SYDVKM. The CDR3 is made up of 12 amino acids. Trimming pared 7 bases from V and 8 bases from J, leaving 9 bases between. The CDR3 DNA reads TGTGCCAGCACCGTACTTGATTCACCCCTCCACTTT. It translates to CASTVLDSPLHF.

The chain has TRBV4-1 and TRBJ2-5; TRBD2 matches at 7 bases. The V and J ends lost 4 bases and 8 bases, in that order; junction bases with no gene match: 4. The germline V gene has CDR1 MGHRA and CDR2 YSYEKL. This CDR3 is 12 amino acids long. CDR3 DNA sequence: TGCGCCAGCAGCCGGACGGGGGGAACCCAGTACTTC. Translating gives CASSRTGGTQYF.

This clone has just one count. The CDR3: CASSPERRQPQHF. The CDR3 nucleotides read TGTGCCAGCAGCCCCGAGAGGCGTCAGCCCCAGCATTTT. The V gene is TRBV7-8, the J gene TRBJ1-5, with D unclear. Germline CDR1 is SGHVS and CDR2 is FQNEAQ. This CDR3 spans 13 amino acids. The V and J ends lost 5 bases and 6 bases respectively, with 11 bases between them.

V is TRBV19 and J is TRBJ2-3, with TRBD2 matching over 10 bases. Looked up from germline, CDR1 is LNHDA and CDR2 is SQIVND (reference sequence). The CDR3 contains 16 residues. J lost 4 bases, V lost 5 bases, and 9 bases had no gene match. In nucleotides, the CDR3 is TGTGCCAGTAGTGTTATAGCGGGGGGCGTTGCAGATACGCAGTATTTT. Translated: CASSVIAGGVADTQYF.

The chain combines TRBV6-5 with TRBJ1-1; 8 nucleotides align to TRBD1. Trimming at V came to 6 bases and at J to 4 bases, leaving 4 bases not matched to a gene. CDR3 length: 13 amino acids. The germline V gene has CDR1 MNHEY and CDR2 SVGAGI. The CDR3 region is CASSATGVTEAFF. In DNA, the CDR3 is TGTGCCAGCAGCGCGACAGGGGTCACTGAAGCTTTCTTT.

V usage is TRBV19 and J usage is TRBJ1-1; 8 bases align to TRBD1. V was clipped by 3 bases and J by 3 bases; unmatched bases: 3. Germline-derived CDR1 and CDR2 are LNHDA and SQIVND (reference sequence). There are 14 residues in the CDR3. In DNA form, the CDR3 reads TGTGCCAGTAGTATGTCAGGGGGCTACACTGAAGCTTTCTTT. This encodes CASSMSGGYTEAFF.

The chain uses TRBV29-1 and TRBJ2-1, with 9 bases aligning to TRBD1. This CDR3 comprises 16 residues. With V trimmed by 4 bases and J by 8 bases, 15 bases remained unmatched. Germline V gene data show CDR1 as SQVTM and CDR2 as ANQGSEA. The CDR3, as DNA: TGCAGCGTTGGGGGACAGGGAGCCTCAGTACGAGATGAGCAGTTCTTC. Protein product: CSVGGQGASVRDEQFF.

This chain links TRBV3-1 (or the pseudogene TRBV3-2) with TRBJ2-7; a possible D gene is TRBD1 (6 bases). CDR1 is LGHDT and CDR2 is YNNKEL in the germline V gene (reference sequence). The CDR3 runs 16 residues. Trimming took off 1 base at V and 2 bases at J, with 15 bases between the two ends. In DNA, the CDR3 is TGTGCCAGCAGCCAAGGAGGTCAGGACAGAGCCTACGAGCAGTACTTC. Protein sequence: CASSQGGQDRAYEQYF.

This chain links TRBV6-5 with TRBJ2-7; no clear D. The CDR3 runs to 12 residues. Looked up from germline, CDR1 is MNHEY and CDR2 is SVGAGI. V was trimmed by 2 bases and J by 4 bases, leaving 6 bases between them. This CDR3 reads CASSYRSYEQYF. As DNA, the CDR3 is TGTGCCAGCAGTTACCGGTCTTACGAGCAGTACTTC.

This clone was seen a single time. CDR3 sequence: CASSLADRRRSGQYF. The CDR3 nucleotides read TGTGCCAGCAGCTTGGCAGACAGGAGAAGATCCGGGCAGTACTTC. The chain combines TRBV5-5 with TRBJ2-7; tentatively, D is TRBD1 (6 bases). The CDR3 covers 15 residues. Deletions cut 0 bases from V and 9 bases from J, with 19 bases between. Looked up from germline, CDR1 is SGHKS and CDR2 is YYEKEE (reference sequence). The full variable domain, rest sourced from reference TRBV5-5 and TRBJ2-7, is DAGVTQSPTHLIKTRGQQVTLRCSPISGHKSVSWYQQVLGQGPQFIFQYYEKEERGRGNFPDRFSARQFPNYSSELNVNALLLGDSALYLCASSLADRRRSGQYFGPGTRLTVT.

CDR3: CASSLTTAVPRGYTF. In DNA form, the CDR3 reads TGTGCCAGCAGCCTAACCACAGCGGTTCCCAGGGGCTACACCTTC. The chain combines TRBV5-6 with TRBJ1-2; D not resolved. V dropped 4 bases and J dropped 8 bases, with 21 bases sitting between them. From germline, CDR1 is SGHDT and CDR2 YYEEEE. CDR3 length equals 15 residues.

This rearrangement joins TRBV2 to TRBJ1-2; 7 nucleotides match TRBD1. The V and J ends lost 5 bases and 2 bases, in that order; junction bases with no gene match: 5. Germline CDR1 is SNHLY and CDR2 is FYNNEI. The length of the CDR3 is 14 residues. This CDR3 is CASSPGQVNYGYTF. The CDR3 nucleotides are TGTGCCAGCAGTCCAGGACAGGTGAACTATGGCTACACCTTC.